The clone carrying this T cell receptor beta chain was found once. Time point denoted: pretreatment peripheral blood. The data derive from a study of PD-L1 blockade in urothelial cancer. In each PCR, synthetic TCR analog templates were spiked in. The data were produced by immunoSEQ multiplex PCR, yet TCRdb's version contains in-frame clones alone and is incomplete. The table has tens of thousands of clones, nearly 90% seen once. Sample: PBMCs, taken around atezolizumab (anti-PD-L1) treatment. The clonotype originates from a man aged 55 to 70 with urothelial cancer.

The CDR3 DNA is TGTGCCAGCACCCTTGGGGAGGGGCCACCAGGGGACGAGCAGTACTTC. Its protein product is CASTLGEGPPGDEQYF. The rearrangement joins TRBV7-3 to TRBJ2-7; tentative D call: TRBD2 (7 bases). There are 16 residues in the CDR3. Germline V gives CDR1 SGHTA, CDR2 FQGTGA. Trimming left V 7 bases short and J 5 bases short, with 24 bases between. Together with reference TRBV7-3 and TRBJ2-7, the CDR3 gives the full variable domain: GAGVSQTPSNKVTEKGKYVELRCDPISGHTALYWYRQSLGQGPEFLIYFQGTGAADDSGLPNDRFFAVRPEGSVSTLKIQRTERGDSAVYLCASTLGEGPPGDEQYFGPGTRLTVT.